Listed below are T cell receptor beta chains from one sample, sequenced in a study of cytomegalovirus exposure and HLA in healthy donors. Clones were read by immunoSEQ multiplex PCR, and TCRdb kept only the in-frame ones, dropping some. The data hold nearly 200,000 clones, with about 89% observed a single time. What was sequenced was PBMCs. The receptors were sampled from a man under 40 in good health and CMV-seronegative. Both conserved end residues are part of each CDR3. Fields, in order: V gene, clone size, J gene, D gene, CDR3 length, CDR3 DNA, CDR3 protein. A D gene is named only where the DNA matches it firmly. Clone sizes are given selectively: once, few, many, or a class where the clone is expanded.

v_gene: TRBV7-2
abundance: NA
j_gene: TRBJ2-6
d_gene: NA
len: 15
CDR3nt: TGTGCCAGCAGCTTTAGGGCGGGGGGGGCCAACGTCCTGACTTTC
CDR3aa: CASSFRAGGANVLTF

v_gene: TRBV10-2
abundance: NA
j_gene: TRBJ2-5
d_gene: NA
len: 14
CDR3nt: TGCGCCAGCAGTGAGTCGACCCGGGGAGAGACCCAGTACTTC
CDR3aa: CASSESTRGETQYF

v_gene: TRBV14
abundance: NA
j_gene: TRBJ2-7
d_gene: TRBD1
len: 15
CDR3nt: TGTGCCAGCAGCCAAGTGACAGGGATGTCAGACGAGCAGTACTTC
CDR3aa: CASSQVTGMSDEQYF

v_gene: TRBV19
abundance: NA
j_gene: TRBJ2-3
d_gene: TRBD2
len: 16
CDR3nt: TGTGCCAGTAGTCAGCAGGGACTACTACTAACAGATACGCAGTATTTT
CDR3aa: CASSQQGLLLTDTQYF

v_gene: TRBV2
abundance: NA
j_gene: TRBJ2-7
d_gene: TRBD2
len: 14
CDR3nt: TGTGCCAGCAGACGACTAGCGACTGGCTACGAGCAGTACTTC
CDR3aa: CASRRLATGYEQYF

v_gene: TRBV27
abundance: NA
j_gene: TRBJ2-1
d_gene: NA
len: 13
CDR3nt: TGTGCCAGCAGTAGTGACAGGAGGAATGAGCAGTTCTTC
CDR3aa: CASSSDRRNEQFF

v_gene: TRBV2
abundance: NA
j_gene: TRBJ2-1
d_gene: NA
len: 15
CDR3nt: TGTGCCAGCATAAAGGGGTCCCGGGAAGGGGGTGAGCAGTTCTTC
CDR3aa: CASIKGSREGGEQFF

v_gene: TRBV7-9
abundance: NA
j_gene: TRBJ2-3
d_gene: TRBD2
len: 13
CDR3nt: TGTGCCAGCAGTTCGGGAGGGGCAGATACGCAGTATTTT
CDR3aa: CASSSGGADTQYF

v_gene: TRBV11-2
abundance: NA
j_gene: TRBJ2-1
d_gene: TRBD2
len: 16
CDR3nt: TGTGCCAGCAGCCTCCTCATAGCGGGAGTACTTGATGAGCAGTTCTTC
CDR3aa: CASSLLIAGVLDEQFF

v_gene: TRBV9
abundance: NA
j_gene: TRBJ2-7
d_gene: TRBD2
len: 15
CDR3nt: TGTGCCAGCAGCGTCGGAACTAGCGGGTCCTACGAGCAGTACTTC
CDR3aa: CASSVGTSGSYEQYF

v_gene: TRBV6-1
abundance: NA
j_gene: TRBJ1-4
d_gene: TRBD1
len: 14
CDR3nt: TGTGCCAGACAGGGGAAGAAAACTAATGAAAAACTGTTTTTT
CDR3aa: CARQGKKTNEKLFF

v_gene: TRBV28
abundance: NA
j_gene: TRBJ2-7
d_gene: TRBD1
len: 16
CDR3nt: TGTGCCAGCAGTAACATCCCGGGACAGGGAATATACGAGCAGTACTTC
CDR3aa: CASSNIPGQGIYEQYF

v_gene: TRBV5-1
abundance: NA
j_gene: TRBJ1-1
d_gene: NA
len: 13
CDR3nt: TGCGCCAGCAGCTTGGGAGGGGGGGATGAAGCTTTCTTT
CDR3aa: CASSLGGGDEAFF

v_gene: TRBV6-1
abundance: NA
j_gene: TRBJ1-2
d_gene: TRBD1
len: 14
CDR3nt: TGTGCCGGAAAACATACAGGGGGTGACTATGGCTACACCTTC
CDR3aa: CAGKHTGGDYGYTF

v_gene: TRBV4-1
abundance: NA
j_gene: TRBJ2-1
d_gene: NA
len: 16
CDR3nt: TGCGCCAGCAGCTTCTCCGGGGTTCAGGGGTACAATGAGCAGTTCTTC
CDR3aa: CASSFSGVQGYNEQFF

v_gene: TRBV5-1
abundance: NA
j_gene: TRBJ1-1
d_gene: NA
len: 14
CDR3nt: TGCGCCAGCAGCCGCGGGGGGGTCGACACTGAAGCTTTCTTT
CDR3aa: CASSRGGVDTEAFF

v_gene: TRBV27
abundance: once
j_gene: TRBJ2-3
d_gene: TRBD2
len: 14
CDR3nt: TGTGCCAGCGGGCTAGCGGGGGGTTCCGATACGCAGTATTTT
CDR3aa: CASGLAGGSDTQYF

v_gene: TRBV4-3
abundance: NA
j_gene: TRBJ2-3
d_gene: NA
len: 14
CDR3nt: TGCGCCAGCAGCCAAGATCGCGGTACAGATACGCAGTATTTT
CDR3aa: CASSQDRGTDTQYF

v_gene: TRBV5-8
abundance: NA
j_gene: TRBJ2-3
d_gene: TRBD2
len: 17
CDR3nt: TGTGCCAGCAGCTCCGGACTAGCGGGGTCTAGCACAGATACGCAGTATTTT
CDR3aa: CASSSGLAGSSTDTQYF

v_gene: TRBV6-1
abundance: NA
j_gene: TRBJ1-5
d_gene: NA
len: 12
CDR3nt: TGTGCCAGCAGTGACCCGGTACAGCCCCAGCATTTT
CDR3aa: CASSDPVQPQHF

v_gene: TRBV6-6
abundance: NA
j_gene: TRBJ1-4
d_gene: NA
len: 15
CDR3nt: TGTGCCAGCAGTTCCCCAGGCGGGACTAATGAAAAACTGTTTTTT
CDR3aa: CASSSPGGTNEKLFF

v_gene: TRBV5-6
abundance: NA
j_gene: TRBJ2-7
d_gene: TRBD1
len: 14
CDR3nt: TGTGCCAGCAGCATTGGACAGGGGGCGAACGAGCAGTACTTC
CDR3aa: CASSIGQGANEQYF

v_gene: TRBV5-1
abundance: once
j_gene: TRBJ2-7
d_gene: NA
len: 16
CDR3nt: TGCGCCAGCAGGCATGGAGCACCCCCGGCTTCCTACGAGCAGTACTTC
CDR3aa: CASRHGAPPASYEQYF

v_gene: TRBV19
abundance: once
j_gene: TRBJ1-2
d_gene: NA
len: 15
CDR3nt: TGTGCCAGTAGTAATAGCGGCAGGGCGAAAGGTGGCTACACCTTC
CDR3aa: CASSNSGRAKGGYTF